This is a list of T cell receptor beta chains from one sample in a study of regulatory T cells in long-lasting Graves disease. TCRdb ran MiXCR on the multiplex PCR reads and lists one entry per CDR3 protein. This table has around 450,000 distinct CDR3 sequences, approximately 21% appearing once. The sample in question was peripheral blood mononuclear cells (PBMCs), obtained when the disease was refractory, from a patient treated with antithyroid drugs. The origin of the receptors is a female donor with Graves disease. The CDR3 runs from the conserved cysteine through the conserved F or W. D genes are given only for firm matches. Clone size, where shown, is once, few, many, or a class for clones that have expanded.

d_call: -; clone_size: once; v_call: TRBV19; j_call: TRBJ1-1; cdr3_aa: CASRRDTGMNTEAFF; cdr3_nt: TGTGCCAGTAGGCGAGATACAGGCATGAACACTGAAGCTTTCTTT
d_call: -; clone_size: -; v_call: TRBV6-2/TRBV6-3; j_call: TRBJ1-1; cdr3_aa: CASSLDSLPEAFF; cdr3_nt: TGTGCCAGCAGCCTCGACAGTCTTCCTGAAGCTTTCTTT
d_call: -; clone_size: -; v_call: TRBV12-3/TRBV12-4; j_call: TRBJ1-5; cdr3_aa: CASSLGEGQEPQHF; cdr3_nt: TGTGCCAGCAGTTTAGGGGAGGGCCAAGAACCCCAGCATTTT
d_call: -; clone_size: -; v_call: TRBV12-3/TRBV12-4; j_call: TRBJ2-7; cdr3_aa: CASRGTADDEQYF; cdr3_nt: TGTGCCAGCAGAGGGACTGCGGATGACGAGCAGTACTTC
d_call: -; clone_size: many; v_call: TRBV11-2; j_call: TRBJ1-4; cdr3_aa: CASSATATNEKLFF; cdr3_nt: TGTGCCAGCAGCGCGACAGCGACTAATGAAAAACTGTTTTTT
d_call: -; clone_size: -; v_call: TRBV6-2/TRBV6-3; j_call: TRBJ2-2; cdr3_aa: CASLRELRAGELFF; cdr3_nt: TGTGCCTCCCTCCGGGAACTCCGGGCCGGGGAGCTGTTTTTT
d_call: -; clone_size: many; v_call: TRBV2; j_call: TRBJ1-5; cdr3_aa: CASRDGIAGNQPQHF; cdr3_nt: TGTGCCAGCAGAGACGGCATCGCGGGCAATCAGCCCCAGCATTTT
d_call: TRBD1; clone_size: -; v_call: TRBV4-2; j_call: TRBJ2-7; cdr3_aa: CASSQAGQGGEYEQYF; cdr3_nt: TGTGCCAGCAGCCAAGCGGGACAGGGAGGGGAGTACGAGCAGTACTTC
d_call: TRBD2; clone_size: -; v_call: TRBV2; j_call: TRBJ2-2; cdr3_aa: CASSPLGGGVDTGELFF; cdr3_nt: TGTGCCAGCAGTCCACTCGGGGGAGGGGTGGACACCGGGGAGCTGTTTTTT
d_call: -; clone_size: -; v_call: TRBV28; j_call: TRBJ1-3; cdr3_aa: CASSSDSWDTIYF; cdr3_nt: TGTGCCAGCAGTTCGGACAGCTGGGACACCATATATTTT
d_call: TRBD1; clone_size: -; v_call: TRBV6-2/TRBV6-3; j_call: TRBJ2-7; cdr3_aa: CASSAGTGVYEQYF; cdr3_nt: TGTGCCAGCAGTGCCGGGACAGGGGTTTACGAGCAGTACTTC
d_call: -; clone_size: few; v_call: TRBV30; j_call: TRBJ2-5; cdr3_aa: CAWKGFSGQETQYF; cdr3_nt: TGTGCCTGGAAGGGTTTCTCGGGCCAAGAGACCCAGTACTTC
d_call: TRBD2; clone_size: -; v_call: TRBV2; j_call: TRBJ2-3; cdr3_aa: CASSYTSGSTDTQYF; cdr3_nt: TGTGCCAGCAGTTATACTAGCGGAAGCACAGATACGCAGTATTTT
d_call: -; clone_size: many; v_call: TRBV6-1; j_call: TRBJ2-5; cdr3_aa: CATGISRRETQYF; cdr3_nt: TGTGCCACCGGGATCTCCCGTCGGGAGACCCAGTACTTC
d_call: -; clone_size: many; v_call: TRBV2; j_call: TRBJ2-7; cdr3_aa: CASSDGPSYEQYF; cdr3_nt: TGTGCCAGCAGTGACGGCCCCTCCTACGAGCAGTACTTC
d_call: -; clone_size: -; v_call: TRBV6-9; j_call: TRBJ1-1; cdr3_aa: CASSYGRVGSANTEAFF; cdr3_nt: TGTGCCAGCAGTTACGGGAGGGTCGGGTCCGCGAACACTGAAGCTTTCTTT
d_call: -; clone_size: -; v_call: TRBV4-3; j_call: TRBJ2-7; cdr3_aa: CASSPAETETAYEQYF; cdr3_nt: TGCGCCAGCAGCCCAGCCGAGACTGAAACAGCCTACGAGCAGTACTTC
d_call: -; clone_size: -; v_call: TRBV11-1; j_call: TRBJ2-7; cdr3_aa: CASSSEGGPLSYEQYF; cdr3_nt: TGTGCCAGCAGCTCAGAGGGGGGGCCCCTCTCCTACGAGCAGTACTTC
d_call: -; clone_size: few; v_call: TRBV20-1; j_call: TRBJ2-7; cdr3_aa: CSAPGTSSSYEQYF; cdr3_nt: TGCAGTGCCCCCGGGACTTCTAGCTCCTACGAGCAGTACTTC
d_call: -; clone_size: many; v_call: TRBV11-2; j_call: TRBJ1-2; cdr3_aa: CASSLIGQAVGYTF; cdr3_nt: TGTGCCAGCAGCTTAATAGGGCAGGCGGTTGGCTACACCTTC
d_call: -; clone_size: -; v_call: TRBV7-8; j_call: TRBJ1-4; cdr3_aa: CASSLWAGQNEKLFF; cdr3_nt: TGTGCCAGCAGCTTATGGGCCGGGCAAAATGAAAAACTGTTTTTT
d_call: TRBD2; clone_size: many; v_call: TRBV3-1; j_call: TRBJ2-5; cdr3_aa: CASSQDPIGTSDETQYF; cdr3_nt: TGTGCCAGCAGCCAAGATCCCATAGGGACTAGCGACGAGACCCAGTACTTC
d_call: -; clone_size: -; v_call: TRBV2; j_call: TRBJ2-1; cdr3_aa: CASSSLGHEQFF; cdr3_nt: TGTGCCAGCAGTTCTCTGGGCCATGAGCAGTTCTTC
d_call: TRBD1; clone_size: -; v_call: TRBV5-1; j_call: TRBJ1-6; cdr3_aa: CASSLDWDRDSPLHF; cdr3_nt: TGCGCCAGCAGCTTGGACTGGGACAGGGACTCACCCCTCCACTTT
d_call: -; clone_size: -; v_call: TRBV11-2; j_call: TRBJ2-6; cdr3_aa: CASSLVRFSSGANVLTF; cdr3_nt: TGTGCCAGCAGCTTAGTTCGGTTTAGCTCTGGGGCCAACGTCCTGACTTTC
d_call: -; clone_size: few; v_call: TRBV24-1; j_call: TRBJ2-5; cdr3_aa: CATGLSQETQYF; cdr3_nt: TGTGCCACTGGACTGTCCCAAGAGACCCAGTACTTC
d_call: -; clone_size: -; v_call: TRBV6-1; j_call: TRBJ1-5; cdr3_aa: CASSPDRSFLFSSNQPQHF; cdr3_nt: TGTGCCAGCAGCCCCGATCGGAGTTTCCTCTTTTCTAGCAATCAGCCCCAGCATTTT
d_call: TRBD1; clone_size: -; v_call: TRBV11-1; j_call: TRBJ2-1; cdr3_aa: CASSFRAGGTYNEQFF; cdr3_nt: TGTGCCAGCAGCTTTAGGGCAGGGGGTACCTACAATGAGCAGTTCTTC
d_call: -; clone_size: many; v_call: TRBV20-1; j_call: TRBJ1-1; cdr3_aa: CSAPQNPNTEAFF; cdr3_nt: TGCAGTGCCCCCCAGAACCCGAACACTGAAGCTTTCTTT
d_call: -; clone_size: -; v_call: TRBV11-3; j_call: TRBJ2-7; cdr3_aa: CASSLHPVTYEQYF; cdr3_nt: TGTGCCAGCAGCCTTCATCCGGTCACCTACGAGCAGTACTTC
d_call: -; clone_size: few; v_call: TRBV5-1; j_call: TRBJ1-1; cdr3_aa: CASSPGIGPNTEAFF; cdr3_nt: TGCGCCAGCAGCCCTGGCATAGGTCCGAACACTGAAGCTTTCTTT
d_call: -; clone_size: few; v_call: TRBV3-1; j_call: TRBJ1-5; cdr3_aa: CASSQLGGTGSSNQPQHF; cdr3_nt: TGTGCCAGCAGCCAACTTGGGGGGACCGGCTCGAGCAATCAGCCCCAGCATTTT
d_call: -; clone_size: few; v_call: TRBV7-9; j_call: TRBJ1-1; cdr3_aa: CASSLASDLAAEAFF; cdr3_nt: TGTGCCAGCAGCTTAGCGTCGGACTTGGCGGCTGAAGCTTTCTTT
d_call: -; clone_size: few; v_call: TRBV9; j_call: TRBJ1-1; cdr3_aa: CASSVVDSRGTEAFF; cdr3_nt: TGTGCCAGCAGCGTAGTTGACAGTAGGGGGACTGAAGCTTTCTTT
d_call: TRBD1; clone_size: -; v_call: TRBV20-1; j_call: TRBJ2-7; cdr3_aa: CSAETGTGYEQYF; cdr3_nt: TGCAGTGCCGAGACAGGGACCGGCTACGAGCAGTACTTC
d_call: -; clone_size: few; v_call: TRBV30; j_call: TRBJ2-7; cdr3_aa: CAWTGRQAFYEQYF; cdr3_nt: TGTGCCTGGACCGGGAGACAGGCCTTCTACGAGCAGTACTTC
d_call: TRBD2; clone_size: few; v_call: TRBV9; j_call: TRBJ2-3; cdr3_aa: CASSVSGRGDTQYF; cdr3_nt: TGTGCCAGCAGTGTAAGCGGGAGGGGAGATACGCAGTATTTT
d_call: TRBD2; clone_size: many; v_call: TRBV7-2; j_call: TRBJ2-7; cdr3_aa: CASSLDAGVYYEQYF; cdr3_nt: TGTGCCAGCAGCTTAGACGCGGGAGTGTACTACGAGCAGTACTTC
d_call: TRBD1; clone_size: many; v_call: TRBV12-3/TRBV12-4; j_call: TRBJ1-2; cdr3_aa: CASSATGKGYTF; cdr3_nt: TGTGCCAGCAGTGCGACAGGGAAGGGCTACACCTTC
d_call: TRBD2; clone_size: -; v_call: TRBV4-2; j_call: TRBJ2-2; cdr3_aa: CASSQEDRSGRGTGELFF; cdr3_nt: TGTGCCAGCAGCCAAGAGGACCGGAGCGGGAGGGGGACCGGGGAGCTGTTTTTT
d_call: TRBD2; clone_size: few; v_call: TRBV9; j_call: TRBJ2-7; cdr3_aa: CASSVELAGGEQYF; cdr3_nt: TGTGCCAGCAGCGTAGAACTAGCGGGAGGCGAGCAGTACTTC
d_call: -; clone_size: many; v_call: TRBV7-9; j_call: TRBJ2-7; cdr3_aa: CASSPDWAEKFSYEQYF; cdr3_nt: TGTGCCAGCAGCCCCGATTGGGCAGAGAAGTTCTCCTACGAGCAGTACTTC
d_call: TRBD1; clone_size: many; v_call: TRBV2; j_call: TRBJ1-5; cdr3_aa: CASSGTGGNQPQHF; cdr3_nt: TGTGCCAGCAGTGGGACAGGGGGAAATCAGCCCCAGCATTTT
d_call: TRBD2; clone_size: -; v_call: TRBV30; j_call: TRBJ2-7; cdr3_aa: CAWRRISGSLPYEQYF; cdr3_nt: TGTGCCTGGAGGCGCATTAGCGGGAGTCTCCCCTACGAGCAGTACTTC
d_call: -; clone_size: few; v_call: TRBV6-1; j_call: TRBJ1-2; cdr3_aa: CASSPSRVIYGYTF; cdr3_nt: TGTGCCAGCAGCCCGAGCCGGGTTATCTATGGCTACACCTTC
d_call: -; clone_size: few; v_call: TRBV7-2; j_call: TRBJ1-2; cdr3_aa: CASSSASTARTGGYTF; cdr3_nt: TGTGCCAGCAGCTCCGCGTCCACGGCACGAACGGGTGGCTACACCTTC
d_call: TRBD2; clone_size: many; v_call: TRBV9; j_call: TRBJ2-7; cdr3_aa: CASRLDRGGYEQYF; cdr3_nt: TGTGCCAGCCGCCTTGATCGGGGGGGGTACGAGCAGTACTTC
d_call: -; clone_size: many; v_call: TRBV27; j_call: TRBJ1-6; cdr3_aa: CASSHPLDGGRGSPLHF; cdr3_nt: TGTGCCAGCAGCCACCCACTCGACGGGGGGCGCGGGTCACCCCTCCACTTT
d_call: -; clone_size: -; v_call: TRBV30; j_call: TRBJ2-4; cdr3_aa: CAWSDQDKDPNIQYF; cdr3_nt: TGTGCCTGGAGTGATCAGGACAAGGACCCAAACATTCAGTACTTC
d_call: -; clone_size: -; v_call: TRBV7-9; j_call: TRBJ2-7; cdr3_aa: CASSPSGTSLKYYEQYF; cdr3_nt: TGTGCCAGCAGCCCGTCGGGCACTAGCCTAAAATACTACGAGCAGTACTTC
d_call: -; clone_size: many; v_call: TRBV28; j_call: TRBJ2-7; cdr3_aa: CASGTGRYEQYF; cdr3_nt: TGTGCCAGCGGTACCGGGCGATACGAGCAGTACTTC
d_call: -; clone_size: -; v_call: TRBV4-3; j_call: TRBJ1-1; cdr3_aa: CASSQSTGDTEAFF; cdr3_nt: TGCGCCAGCAGCCAATCGACGGGGGACACTGAAGCTTTCTTT
d_call: -; clone_size: few; v_call: TRBV24-1; j_call: TRBJ2-7; cdr3_aa: CATSLAGYEQYF; cdr3_nt: TGTGCCACCTCCTTGGCGGGCTACGAGCAGTACTTC
d_call: -; clone_size: -; v_call: TRBV12-3/TRBV12-4; j_call: TRBJ2-2; cdr3_aa: CASSFLTSNTGELFF; cdr3_nt: TGTGCCAGCAGTTTTCTCACTAGCAACACCGGGGAGCTGTTTTTT
d_call: TRBD2; clone_size: many; v_call: TRBV6-1; j_call: TRBJ2-5; cdr3_aa: CASTTGTSGRRETQYF; cdr3_nt: TGTGCCAGCACAACCGGGACTAGCGGGAGGAGAGAGACCCAGTACTTC